This T cell receptor (beta chain) derives from a study of blood T cell repertoires in COVID-19. Background on the study: Italy, Spain and the United States were the sources of the convalescent and acute COVID-19 samples.

V was clipped by 4 bases and J by 0 bases, with 19 bases between them. The length of the CDR3 is 18 residues. CDR1 is SGDLS, CDR2 YYNGEE, per germline. In the authors' workflow: Cell counts per sample came from amplifying reference gene primers. The table came from immunoSEQ multiplex PCR; TCRdb's copy has only in-frame clones and leaves some out. D and trimming were read from the DNA, whereas the V and J calls and clone size are those reported in that table. The repertoire consists of 80,000 to 100,000 clones, with around nine tenths occurring once and the leading ten covering about 9.4%. The sample comprised peripheral blood. The chain has TRBV9 and TRBJ2-2; TRBD2 is a possible D gene (6 bases). This clonotype was obtained from a man aged 45-65 years with acute or convalescent COVID-19. CDR3 nucleotides: TGTGCCAGCAGCTCCGGGACTGGACGTCTCGCGAACACCGGGGAGCTGTTTTTT. This codes for CASSSGTGRLANTGELFF.